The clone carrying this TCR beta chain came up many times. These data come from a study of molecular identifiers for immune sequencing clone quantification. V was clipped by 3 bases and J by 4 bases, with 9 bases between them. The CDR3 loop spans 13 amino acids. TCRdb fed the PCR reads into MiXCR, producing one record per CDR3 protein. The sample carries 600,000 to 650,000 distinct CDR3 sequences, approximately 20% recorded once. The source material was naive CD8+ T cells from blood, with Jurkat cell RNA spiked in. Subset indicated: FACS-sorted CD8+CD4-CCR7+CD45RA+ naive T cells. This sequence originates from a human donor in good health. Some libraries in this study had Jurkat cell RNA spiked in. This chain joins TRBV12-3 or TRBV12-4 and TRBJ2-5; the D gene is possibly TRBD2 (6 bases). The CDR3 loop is CASSLGLLETQYF. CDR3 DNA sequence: TGTGCCAGCAGTTTGGGACTGCTAGAGACCCAGTACTTC.